This T cell receptor beta chain was identified during a study of long-term antiretroviral therapy in people with HIV. In its sample, this clone was seen once. Its antigen is still unknown. Each donor had at least one pre-ART and at least two post-ART PBMC samples. Runs used v3.0 of the immunoSEQ assay and were done at survey level. The sequencing target was 40,000-50,000 T-cell genomes per sample. Sequenced by immunoSEQ multiplex PCR; TCRdb stores in-frame clones only, minus some. The sample records 23,000 or so clones, over 80% being singletons. General study results and limits: When set beside controls, HIV repertoires had CDR3 length ranges that were narrower.

CDR3 size: 18 residues. The ends were cut back, 0 bases at V and 5 bases at J, with 21 bases in the middle. The sequencing used unsorted PBMCs, collected 4.2 to 4.5 years after starting antiretroviral therapy. This sequence originates from a man aged 25 to 40 with HIV. This chain joins TRBV5-3 and TRBJ2-1; D may be TRBD2 (5 bases). TRBV5-3 carries the ORF label, with uncertain function. The DNA of the CDR3 is TGTGCCAGAAGCTTGGGAGGGCGGGTTTCCCGGCCAAACAATGAGCAGTTCTTC. It is translated as CARSLGGRVSRPNNEQFF.